A selection of T cell receptor beta chains follows, all from one sample in a study of blood T cell repertoires in COVID-19. The table came from immunoSEQ multiplex PCR; TCRdb's copy has only in-frame clones and leaves some out. The sample consists of approximately 30,000 clones, about 83% of them appearing once. The sample consisted of peripheral blood. These TCRs come from a human donor in a cohort sampled during active COVID-19. Each CDR3 is given with its conserved first and last residue. Each record gives: D gene, J gene, clone size, V gene, CDR3 DNA, CDR3 protein. The D gene is left open where the match is weak. A clone size is listed for some rows: how often the clone was seen (once, few, many), or a class if it is expanded.

- | TRBJ1-1 | once | TRBV7-9 | TGTGCCAGCAGCTTGACGGGTGAGAACACTGAAGCTTTCTTT | CASSLTGENTEAFF
TRBD2 | TRBJ2-7 | - | TRBV28 | TGTGCCAGCGTTACAAGCGGGAGTATTCACGAGCAGTACTTC | CASVTSGSIHEQYF
TRBD1 | TRBJ2-1 | - | TRBV15 | TGTGCCACCAGCAGGGGACAGGACTACAATGAGCAGTTCTTC | CATSRGQDYNEQFF
TRBD1 | TRBJ2-1 | - | TRBV12-5 | TGTGCTAGTGGTTCAGGGGGTAACTACAATGAGCAGTTCTTC | CASGSGGNYNEQFF
TRBD1 | TRBJ2-2 | - | TRBV9 | TGTGCCAGCAGCCCGCGACAGGGGGCGCCGAACACCGGGGAGCTGTTTTTT | CASSPRQGAPNTGELFF
- | TRBJ1-1 | - | TRBV7-8 | TGTGCCAGCAGCTTAAGTTTTGTCAGCGTGAACACTGAAGCTTTCTTT | CASSLSFVSVNTEAFF
TRBD1 | TRBJ1-5 | - | TRBV5-6 | TGTGCCAGCAGCTGCCCATATACAGGGGAAGGTCAGCCCCAGCATTTT | CASSCPYTGEGQPQHF
- | TRBJ2-3 | - | TRBV28 | TGTGCCAGCATAACCCCACCTATGGATACGCAGTATTTT | CASITPPMDTQYF
- | TRBJ2-3 | - | TRBV11-2 | TGTGCCAGCAGCTCAATGACTTGGGATACGCAGTATTTT | CASSSMTWDTQYF
TRBD2 | TRBJ2-2 | - | TRBV7-6 | TGTGCCAGCAGTCGCGGGGGGACCGGGGAGCTGTTTTTT | CASSRGGTGELFF
- | TRBJ2-3 | - | TRBV7-9 | TGTGCCAGCAGTCCAGCAGGGTCTAGCACAGATACGCAGTATTTT | CASSPAGSSTDTQYF
- | TRBJ1-3 | - | TRBV18 | TGTGCCAGCTCACCCGGGACACCGGCAGGAAACACCATATATTTT | CASSPGTPAGNTIYF
TRBD2 | TRBJ2-7 | - | TRBV9 | TGTGCCAGCAGCGTGAATAGCGGGGGGGCGTACGAGCAGTACTTC | CASSVNSGGAYEQYF
TRBD1 | TRBJ1-2 | - | TRBV15 | TGTGCCACCAGCAGAACGGGACAGGGTTATGGCTACACCTTC | CATSRTGQGYGYTF
TRBD1 | TRBJ2-3 | - | TRBV7-9 | TGTGCCAGCAGCTCGGACAGGGGGGCCGTTACGCAGTATTTT | CASSSDRGAVTQYF
- | TRBJ2-5 | few | TRBV3-1/TRBV3-2 | TGTGCCAGCAGCCAAGATCCCCTCCGACAGGCAAGTACCCAGTACTTC | CASSQDPLRQASTQYF
- | TRBJ2-7 | once | TRBV28 | TGTGCCAGCAGTACCCCAGGGGCCGCGGTATACGAGCAGTACTTC | CASSTPGAAVYEQYF
TRBD2 | TRBJ2-1 | - | TRBV7-9 | TGTGCCAGCAGCTCACAAAGGACTAGCGGAGTCGCGCAGTTCTTC | CASSSQRTSGVAQFF
- | TRBJ2-7 | - | TRBV5-1 | TGCGCCAGCAGCTTGTTTGGGCAGGGCACCTACGAGCAGTACTTC | CASSLFGQGTYEQYF
- | TRBJ1-2 | - | TRBV5-1 | TGCGCCAGCAGCTTGGGGGCGGGGAGTGGCTACACCTTC | CASSLGAGSGYTF
- | TRBJ1-2 | - | TRBV12-3/TRBV12-4 | TGTGCCAGCAGTAACCGGGACACTTCTGGCTACACCTTC | CASSNRDTSGYTF
TRBD1 | TRBJ2-7 | - | TRBV7-8 | TGTGCCAGCAGCGGACAGGGGATCCGGGTCGAGCAGTACTTC | CASSGQGIRVEQYF
TRBD1 | TRBJ2-7 | - | TRBV10-3 | TGTGCCATCAGTGACCCGGGACAGGGGGGGTACGAGCAGTACTTC | CAISDPGQGGYEQYF
TRBD1 | TRBJ2-3 | - | TRBV2 | TGTGCCAGCAGTGTGGACAGGGTAGATACGCAGTATTTT | CASSVDRVDTQYF
- | TRBJ2-3 | once | TRBV6-1 | TGTGCCAGCAGTGAAGCCGGGGGAAGAGGGGATACGCAGTATTTT | CASSEAGGRGDTQYF
TRBD2 | TRBJ2-3 | few | TRBV5-8 | TGTGCCAGCAGCTTTGGACTAGCGGGGGGGGCATGGGATACGCAGTATTTT | CASSFGLAGGAWDTQYF
TRBD2 | TRBJ2-1 | - | TRBV7-2 | TGTGCCAGCAGCTTAGGTCCCTCTCGGGGGGGATACAATGAGCAGTTCTTC | CASSLGPSRGGYNEQFF
TRBD1 | TRBJ2-6 | once | TRBV7-2 | TGTGCCAGCAGCCCCGGGACAGTGTCCTCTGGGGCCAACGTCCTGACTTTC | CASSPGTVSSGANVLTF
TRBD2 | TRBJ2-7 | - | TRBV6-2/TRBV6-3 | TGTGCCAGCAGTGGCACGGGAGGGGTCTACGAGCAGTACTTC | CASSGTGGVYEQYF